This T cell receptor beta chain derives from a study of vaccination and CD4 T cells after COVID-19. Described treatment: approximately 9-day PBMC culture with coronavirus spike peptide pools or control peptides (ViraFEST assay). Study-level results: For SARS-CoV-2-reactive clonotypes, the median went from roughly 21 to 40, a nonsignificant increase.

This clonotype showed up just a few times. Its antigen is not identified. V was pared by 4 bases and J by 0 bases, with 12 bases between. The germline CDR1 and CDR2 sequences are DFQATT and SNEGSKA (reference sequence). This CDR3 region has 15 residues. Cultured CD4+ T cell DNA underwent sequencing with the Oncomine TCR Beta short-read assay. TCRdb redid the calling of the PCR reads with MiXCR, one entry per CDR3 protein. The sample yields 15,000 to 20,000 distinct CDR3 sequences, 50% seen once. The V call is TRBV20-1, the J call TRBJ2-2; TRBD2 is a possible D gene (6 bases). This receptor was taken from a human donor who had recovered from COVID-19. Specimen: CD4+ T cells from blood, cultured in vitro. CDR3 DNA sequence: TGCAGTGCTAAAGAAGCGGGTGCGAACACCGGGGAGCTGTTTTTT. Amino acids: CSAKEAGANTGELFF.